A selection of T cell receptor beta chains follows, all from one sample in a study of identical twins. Via MiXCR, TCRdb re-called the 5' RACE reads, giving one row per CDR3 protein. The data show 200,000 to 250,000 distinct CDR3 sequences, 7.5% seen once. These data also formed part of another study, on yellow fever vaccine responses in identical twins.

The source material was CD8+ T cells sorted from blood. These receptors were taken from a woman aged 18-29 years in good health. Each CDR3 is given with its conserved first and last residue. Fields, in order: D gene, J gene, V gene, clone size, CDR3 DNA, CDR3 protein. A D gene is named only where the DNA matches it firmly. Not all rows give a size; the values are once, few, many and, for expanded clones, a class.

d_call: TRBD1
j_call: TRBJ1-5
v_call: TRBV6-4
clone_size: many
cdr3_nt: TGTGCCAGCAGTGACGGGACAGACGGGAATCAGCCCCAGCATTTT
cdr3_aa: CASSDGTDGNQPQHF

d_call: .
j_call: TRBJ2-7
v_call: TRBV25-1
clone_size: .
cdr3_nt: TGTGCCAGCAGTGACTCAAGCTCCTACGAGCAGTACTTC
cdr3_aa: CASSDSSSYEQYF

d_call: TRBD1
j_call: TRBJ2-7
v_call: TRBV5-8
clone_size: .
cdr3_nt: TGTGCCAGCAGCTTGGAGACAGGGTACGACGAGCAGTACTTC
cdr3_aa: CASSLETGYDEQYF

d_call: .
j_call: TRBJ2-2
v_call: TRBV25-1
clone_size: many
cdr3_nt: TGTGCCAGCAGTGAAATCGAAGGCGCGAACACCGGGGAGCTGTTTTTT
cdr3_aa: CASSEIEGANTGELFF

d_call: TRBD2
j_call: TRBJ2-1
v_call: TRBV3-1
clone_size: many
cdr3_nt: TGTGCCAGCAGCACCGGGACTAGCAGGTACAATGAGCAGTTCTTC
cdr3_aa: CASSTGTSRYNEQFF

d_call: .
j_call: TRBJ2-7
v_call: TRBV29-1
clone_size: many
cdr3_nt: TGCAGCGTTGAGGAGTCCTACGAGCAGTACTTC
cdr3_aa: CSVEESYEQYF

d_call: .
j_call: TRBJ2-3
v_call: TRBV11-2
clone_size: .
cdr3_nt: TGTGCCAGCAGCCCCGTAGGAGCGGGCTCAGATACGCAGTATTTT
cdr3_aa: CASSPVGAGSDTQYF

d_call: .
j_call: TRBJ1-4
v_call: TRBV20-1
clone_size: .
cdr3_nt: TGCAGTGCTAGATTGGGGGTAACTAATGAAAAACTGTTTTTT
cdr3_aa: CSARLGVTNEKLFF

d_call: .
j_call: TRBJ2-5
v_call: TRBV15
clone_size: many
cdr3_nt: TGTGCCACCAGCAATGTTCGGGGTGGGGGTGAGACCCAGTACTTC
cdr3_aa: CATSNVRGGGETQYF

d_call: .
j_call: TRBJ1-1
v_call: TRBV29-1
clone_size: .
cdr3_nt: TGCAGCGTTGTTGGCCTCGGGTGGCTTAACACTGAAGCTTTCTTT
cdr3_aa: CSVVGLGWLNTEAFF

d_call: .
j_call: TRBJ2-1
v_call: TRBV20-1
clone_size: many
cdr3_nt: TGCAGTGCTAAGGACCCTTCGGCTGAGCAGTTCTTC
cdr3_aa: CSAKDPSAEQFF

d_call: .
j_call: TRBJ2-2
v_call: TRBV19
clone_size: few
cdr3_nt: TGTGCCAGCCAACCCGGGACTCACACCGGGGAGCTGTTTTTT
cdr3_aa: CASQPGTHTGELFF

d_call: .
j_call: TRBJ2-1
v_call: TRBV4-1
clone_size: many
cdr3_nt: TGCGCCAGCAGCCAAGAGTCCGGGACACAAAAGTACAATGAGCAGTTCTTC
cdr3_aa: CASSQESGTQKYNEQFF

d_call: TRBD2
j_call: TRBJ2-7
v_call: TRBV7-6
clone_size: .
cdr3_nt: TGTGCCAGCAGCCTACTATTAGGTAGCGGGCCTCGACGAGAGCAGTACTTC
cdr3_aa: CASSLLLGSGPRREQYF

d_call: TRBD1
j_call: TRBJ2-7
v_call: TRBV28
clone_size: many
cdr3_nt: TGTGCCAGCAGCACCATAAGGGGACAGGCCGAGGAGCAGTACTTC
cdr3_aa: CASSTIRGQAEEQYF

d_call: TRBD1
j_call: TRBJ2-2
v_call: TRBV7-6
clone_size: few
cdr3_nt: TGTGCCAGCAGCAACCCGGGACAGGGGGCCCCCGGGGAGCTGTTTTTT
cdr3_aa: CASSNPGQGAPGELFF

d_call: .
j_call: TRBJ2-2
v_call: TRBV5-6
clone_size: few
cdr3_nt: TGTGCCAGCAGCCCCGGAGGGAGAACCGGGGAGCTGTTTTTT
cdr3_aa: CASSPGGRTGELFF

d_call: TRBD2
j_call: TRBJ2-1
v_call: TRBV28
clone_size: many
cdr3_nt: TGTGCCAGCAGTCATACGGGGGGGAGGGTCACCTACAATGAGCAGTTCTTC
cdr3_aa: CASSHTGGRVTYNEQFF

d_call: .
j_call: TRBJ2-7
v_call: TRBV15
clone_size: .
cdr3_nt: TGTGCCACCAGCAGAGATCGGTCGTCCTACGAGCAGTACTTC
cdr3_aa: CATSRDRSSYEQYF

d_call: TRBD2
j_call: TRBJ2-3
v_call: TRBV2
clone_size: many
cdr3_nt: TGTGCCAGCAGCTGGGGAGGGGATACAGATACGCAGTATTTT
cdr3_aa: CASSWGGDTDTQYF

d_call: TRBD1
j_call: TRBJ1-4
v_call: TRBV6-1
clone_size: few
cdr3_nt: TGTGCCAGCAGCTCAGGACAGGGAAGGAGTGAAAAACTGTTTTTT
cdr3_aa: CASSSGQGRSEKLFF

d_call: .
j_call: TRBJ1-2
v_call: TRBV11-2
clone_size: few
cdr3_nt: TGTGCCAGCAGCTTAGATCATGGGGGAGGCTACACCTTC
cdr3_aa: CASSLDHGGGYTF

d_call: .
j_call: TRBJ1-3
v_call: TRBV5-1
clone_size: .
cdr3_nt: TGCGCCAGCAGCTTGGGAGGGGACTCTGGAAACACCATATATTTT
cdr3_aa: CASSLGGDSGNTIYF

d_call: .
j_call: TRBJ1-6
v_call: TRBV3-1
clone_size: many
cdr3_nt: TGTGCCAGCAGCCGTAGATGGGGGGACAAATATTCACCCCTCCACTTT
cdr3_aa: CASSRRWGDKYSPLHF

d_call: TRBD2
j_call: TRBJ2-1
v_call: TRBV20-1
clone_size: few
cdr3_nt: TGCAGTGCGGGTGGGGGGACTAGCTCCTACAATGAGCAGTTCTTC
cdr3_aa: CSAGGGTSSYNEQFF

d_call: .
j_call: TRBJ2-1
v_call: TRBV5-1
clone_size: few
cdr3_nt: TGCGCCAGCAGCTTGGTTAGCGGCCTTTACAATGAGCAGTTCTTC
cdr3_aa: CASSLVSGLYNEQFF

d_call: .
j_call: TRBJ2-1
v_call: TRBV19
clone_size: .
cdr3_nt: TGTGCCAGTAGCCCCGAGGGGGGTAACTACAATGAGCAGTTCTTC
cdr3_aa: CASSPEGGNYNEQFF

d_call: .
j_call: TRBJ2-5
v_call: TRBV12-3/TRBV12-4
clone_size: .
cdr3_nt: TGTGCCAGCCAACGACCAGGGCGCCAAGAGACCCAGTACTTC
cdr3_aa: CASQRPGRQETQYF